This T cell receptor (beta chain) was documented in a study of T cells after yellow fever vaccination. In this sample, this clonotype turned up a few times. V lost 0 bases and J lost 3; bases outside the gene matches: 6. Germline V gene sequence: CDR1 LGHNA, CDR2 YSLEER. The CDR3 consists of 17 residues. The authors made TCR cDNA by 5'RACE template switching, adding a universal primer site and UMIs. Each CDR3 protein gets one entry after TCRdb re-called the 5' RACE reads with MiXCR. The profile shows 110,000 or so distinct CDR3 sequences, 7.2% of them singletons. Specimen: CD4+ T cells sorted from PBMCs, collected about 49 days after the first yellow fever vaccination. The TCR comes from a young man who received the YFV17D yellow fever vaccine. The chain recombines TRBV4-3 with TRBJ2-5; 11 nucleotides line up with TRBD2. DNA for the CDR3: TGCGCCAGCAGCCAAGATCTAGCGGGGGGACTCGAAGAGACCCAGTACTTC. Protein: CASSQDLAGGLEETQYF.